The 26 T cell receptor beta chains given below trace back to one sample, sequenced in a study of beta chain features in type 1 diabetes. The study, taken as a whole, reports: All four CD4+ subsets of Type 1 diabetes patients contained TCRB CDR3s that were moderately but significantly shorter.

These TCRs are of unknown antigen specificity. cDNA synthesis used the whole RNA isolate, giving expressed TCRB sequences. The method was immunoSEQ multiplex PCR; TCRdb's version includes in-frame clones alone and lacks a portion of them. The profile covers roughly 730,000 clones, with roughly 12% appearing a single time and less than 0.025% taken by the ten largest. Sequenced: naive CD4+ T cells from blood. These receptors were obtained from a young man with type 1 diabetes.

The chain uses TRBV2 and TRBJ1-4, with D unresolved. V was shortened by 1 base and J by 4 bases, with 7 bases between the two germline ends. Germline loops: CDR1 SNHLY, CDR2 FYNNEI. This CDR3 is 14 amino acids long. In DNA, the CDR3 is TGTGCCAGCAGTGAAGGGAGAGTTAATGAAAAACTGTTTTTT. Its translation: CASSEGRVNEKLFF.

The chain combines TRBV30 with TRBJ1-1; a weak D match, TRBD1 (5 bases). CDR3 length equals 12 residues. CDR1 is GTSNPN, CDR2 SVGIG, per germline (reference sequence). The V and J ends lost 5 bases and 1 base respectively, with 8 bases between them. The CDR3 spells CAWQRGNTEAFF. The CDR3, as DNA: TGTGCCTGGCAAAGGGGGAACACTGAAGCTTTCTTT.

This clone was recorded a few times. This chain joins TRBV5-1 and TRBJ2-5; tentatively, D is TRBD1 or TRBD2 (5 bases each). V was shortened by 3 bases and J by 3 bases, with 9 bases between the two germline ends. CDR1 is SGHRS, CDR2 YFSETQ, per germline. The CDR3 is made up of 13 amino acids. The CDR3: CASSYRDEETQYF. The DNA for the CDR3 is TGCGCCAGCAGCTACCGGGACGAAGAGACCCAGTACTTC.

J is TRBJ2-2 and V is TRBV5-1; 7 bases map to TRBD2. Germline-derived CDR1 and CDR2 are SGHRS and YFSETQ. The CDR3 sequence is 15 residues long. Losses at the gene ends were 7 bases for V and 4 bases for J; bases not matched to a gene: 10. DNA for the CDR3: TGCGCCAGCGACAGCGGACTAGGTAGCACCGGGGAGCTGTTTTTT. Amino acids: CASDSGLGSTGELFF.

In this sample, this clone turned up a few times. The rearrangement links TRBV7-6 to TRBJ1-4; tentatively, D is TRBD1 (5 bases). Trimming removed 1 base from V and 0 bases from J, with 12 bases in between. The V gene's germline CDR1 is SGHVS and CDR2 FNYEAQ. The CDR3 spans 17 residues. CDR3 in amino acids: CASSLERGGATNEKLFF. The CDR3 DNA follows: TGTGCCAGCAGCTTAGAGCGGGGGGGAGCAACTAATGAAAAACTGTTTTTT.

This clone was detected only a few times. The rearrangement uses TRBV20-1 and TRBJ2-5, with D possibly being TRBD1 or TRBD2 (5 bases each). V was trimmed by 5 bases and J by 5 bases, leaving 9 bases between them. There are 11 residues in the CDR3. CDR1 DFQATT and CDR2 SNEGSKA come from the germline V gene (reference sequence). The CDR3, as DNA: TGCAGTGCTTATTGGGGGGAGACCCAGTACTTC. Protein: CSAYWGETQYF.

This clone was observed a few times. The V and J genes are TRBV4-1 and TRBJ1-5, with 7 bases matching TRBD1. V lost 0 bases, J lost 4 bases, and 3 bases stayed unmatched. Germline V lookup: CDR1 MGHRA, CDR2 YSYEKL. The CDR3 length is 15 residues. CDR3 DNA sequence: TGCGCCAGCAGCCAAGATGACAGGGTAAATCAGCCCCAGCATTTT. Its protein is CASSQDDRVNQPQHF.

This clone showed up just a few times. The chain combines TRBV27 with TRBJ2-3; D ambiguous. This CDR3 contains 13 residues. Looked up from germline, CDR1 is MNHEY and CDR2 is SMNVEV (reference sequence). V was cut by 8 bases and J by 6 bases, with 15 bases left in between. The CDR3 DNA reads as TGTGCCAGCCGCCCTGCCGTTGGGGATACGCAGTATTTT. It translates to CASRPAVGDTQYF.

This chain links TRBV4-2 with TRBJ2-7; D is unclear. The CDR3 contains 15 residues. Germline V CDR1 and CDR2: LGHNA, YNFKEQ. Trimming pared 0 bases from V and 0 bases from J, leaving 9 bases between. CDR3 residues: CASSQEYRTSYEQYF. The DNA for the CDR3 is TGTGCCAGCAGCCAAGAGTACCGGACCTCCTACGAGCAGTACTTC.

The chain recombines TRBV6-5 with TRBJ1-2; possibly TRBD1 for D (5 bases). Trimming removed 5 bases at V and 5 bases at J, with 15 bases between. CDR3 length equals 14 residues. CDR1 MNHEY and CDR2 SVGAGI come from the germline V gene. Here the CDR3 reads CASSQQAPGYGYTF. CDR3 bases: TGTGCCAGCAGTCAACAGGCGCCGGGGTATGGCTACACCTTC.

The genes are TRBV29-1 and TRBJ2-3, with 9 bases identical to TRBD1. Trimming took 6 bases from V and 4 from J; bases not matched to a gene: 11. The V gene's germline CDR1 is SQVTM and CDR2 ANQGSEA. The CDR3 loop spans 15 amino acids. The CDR3 DNA is TGCAGCGTGGAAACGACAGGGGGGGAGGCAGATACGCAGTATTTT. Its protein product is CSVETTGGEADTQYF.

The rearrangement uses TRBV6-5 and TRBJ1-2; the match to TRBD1 covers 7 bases. J gave up 7 bases and V 4 bases, and 9 bases lay outside the gene matches. The CDR3 spans 14 residues. The germline gives CDR1 MNHEY, CDR2 SVGAGI. CDR3: CASSSSSQGGGYTF. The CDR3, as DNA: TGTGCCAGCAGTTCCTCCTCCCAGGGGGGTGGCTACACCTTC.

Comment on this clone: This sample includes further DNA sequences coding for the same CDR3. The chain links TRBV11-2 to TRBJ2-7, with no clear D. This CDR3 has 11 amino acids. V lost 0 bases and J 3 bases, leaving 0 bases between the germline ends. CDR1 is SGHAT and CDR2 is FQNNGV in the germline V gene. The CDR3 protein is CASSLDYEQYF. CDR3 coding DNA: TGTGCCAGCAGCTTAGACTACGAGCAGTACTTC.

In its sample, this clone was seen once. Other DNA sequences in the sample encode the same CDR3. This chain joins TRBV30 and TRBJ2-7; the D is unclear. The germline gives CDR1 GTSNPN, CDR2 SVGIG (reference sequence). Trimming pared 0 bases from V and 4 bases from J, leaving 7 bases between. This CDR3 has 12 amino acids. CDR3 sequence (DNA): TGTGCCTGGAGTGTAGCTGGGTACGAGCAGTACTTC. As protein: CAWSVAGYEQYF.

The rearrangement uses TRBV10-3 and TRBJ2-7; 8 bases agree with TRBD1. Germline lookup yields CDR1 ENHRY and CDR2 SYGVKD. This CDR3 contains 14 residues. Losses at the gene ends were 8 bases for V and 3 bases for J; bases not matched to a gene: 9. The CDR3 region has the DNA TGTGCCATCGGCTCCGGGACAGGAATCTACGAGCAGTACTTC. Its translation: CAIGSGTGIYEQYF.

The chain carries TRBV29-1 and TRBJ1-2; 7 bases agree with TRBD1. The CDR3 loop spans 13 amino acids. Germline V gene sequence: CDR1 SQVTM, CDR2 ANQGSEA. V gave up 6 bases and J gave up 2 bases; unmatched junction bases: 6. Here the CDR3 DNA reads TGCAGCGTGGGGGACAGTTCGAACTATGGCTACACCTTC. It codes for CSVGDSSNYGYTF.

The chain combines TRBV6-1 with TRBJ2-1; possibly TRBD1 for D (6 bases). Germline V gene sequence: CDR1 MNHNS, CDR2 SASEGT. V shed 7 bases and J shed 5 bases, with 15 bases lying between them. This CDR3 contains 14 residues. The CDR3 region is CASMVGTTNNEQFF. In nucleotides, the CDR3 is TGTGCCAGCATGGTCGGGACAACGAACAATGAGCAGTTCTTC.

This clone has more than one count but fewer than ten. The chain employs TRBV5-6 and TRBJ2-7, with 13 nucleotides matching TRBD2. Germline V CDR1 and CDR2: SGHDT, YYEEEE. Trimming removed 3 bases from V and 3 bases from J; junction bases left unmatched: 0. The CDR3 is 14 residues long. The DNA of the CDR3 is TGTGCCAGCAGCTGGACTAGCGGGGGCTACGAGCAGTACTTC. This translates into CASSWTSGGYEQYF.

V usage is TRBV14 and J usage is TRBJ2-1; TRBD2 matches at 8 bases. V dropped 4 bases and J dropped 9; count of bases not matched to a gene: 11. This CDR3 spans 15 amino acids. Germline CDR1 is SGHDN and CDR2 is FVKESK. CDR3 amino acids: CASSRRGGLDSEQFF. CDR3 DNA sequence: TGTGCCAGCAGCCGCCGGGGGGGCCTTGATTCTGAGCAGTTCTTC.

This clone was observed a handful of times. This sequence joins TRBV27 and TRBJ1-5; D remains unclear. Germline V gives CDR1 MNHEY, CDR2 SMNVEV (reference sequence). V lost 5 bases and J lost 2, with 10 bases in between. The CDR3 contains 14 residues. The CDR3 loop reads CASSRDMGNQPQHF. DNA of the CDR3: TGTGCCAGCAGTAGAGACATGGGCAATCAGCCCCAGCATTTT.

This clone was picked up a small number of times. The chain employs TRBV30 and TRBJ2-3; 8 bases map to TRBD1. The germline gives CDR1 GTSNPN, CDR2 SVGIG (reference sequence). This CDR3 comprises 14 residues. V was pared by 7 bases and J by 3 bases, with 9 bases of the junction left unmatched. CDR3 sequence: CALGRTGITDTQYF. The CDR3 DNA reads as TGTGCCTTGGGGAGGACAGGGATAACAGATACGCAGTATTTT.

This clone occurred a few times. CDR3 sequence reads: CAWSVGLGLETQYF. As DNA, the CDR3 is TGTGCCTGGAGTGTCGGACTGGGTCTGGAGACCCAGTACTTC. The chain links TRBV30 to TRBJ2-5; possibly TRBD2 for D (5 bases). This CDR3 comprises 14 residues. V lost 0 bases to trimming and J lost 5 bases, with 13 bases between them. Germline CDR1 and CDR2: GTSNPN and SVGIG (reference sequence).

This clone was detected only a few times. Other DNA sequences in the sample encode the same CDR3. The chain recombines TRBV7-9 with TRBJ2-7, with TRBD1 identical over 8 bases. Germline V lookup: CDR1 SEHNR, CDR2 FQNEAQ (reference sequence). The CDR3 totals 14 residues. V shed 4 bases and J 4 bases; nucleotides not matched to a gene: 6. The CDR3, as DNA: TGTGCCAGCAGCTCACGGGACAGGCTTTACGAGCAGTACTTC. Its protein is CASSSRDRLYEQYF.

This clone came up a few times. The rearrangement joins TRBV12-5 to TRBJ2-1; D may be TRBD1 (6 bases). With 1 base removed from V and 0 bases from J, the gap between germline ends came to 10 bases. Germline values: CDR1 LGHNT, CDR2 FRNRAP. The CDR3 extends over 16 amino acids. The CDR3 nucleotides read TGTGCTAGTGGTTTGGAAACAGGGAGCTCCTACAATGAGCAGTTCTTC. As protein: CASGLETGSSYNEQFF.

This chain connects TRBV5-6 to TRBJ2-1; a weak D match, TRBD2 (6 bases). The V end lost 2 bases, the J end lost 7 bases, and 16 bases lay between the germline ends. The CDR3 contains 15 residues. CDR1 is SGHDT and CDR2 is YYEEEE in the germline V gene. The CDR3 region has the DNA TGTGCCAGCAGCTTTGGGCCCCTTGGAGGGAATGAGCAGTTCTTC. Translated: CASSFGPLGGNEQFF.

The chain uses TRBV9 and TRBJ1-2, with 9 positions matching TRBD1. From germline, CDR1 is SGDLS and CDR2 YYNGEE. CDR3 length: 16 residues. V dropped 1 base and J dropped 6; count of bases not matched to a gene: 10. CDR3: CASSVPQTGGNDGYTF. CDR3 DNA sequence: TGTGCCAGCAGCGTACCTCAGACAGGGGGAAACGATGGCTACACCTTC. Full variable domain (missing parts from reference TRBV9 and TRBJ1-2): DSGVTQTPKHLITATGQRVTLRCSPRSGDLSVYWYQQSLDQGLQFLIQYYNGEERAKGNILERFSAQQFPDLHSELNLSSLELGDSALYFCASSVPQTGGNDGYTFGSGTRLTVV.